This T cell receptor (beta chain) was captured in a study of STAT3 mutations in large granular lymphocyte leukemia. Overall study context: Immunosuppressive therapy was given to more than half of T-LGLL patients. General study findings and limits: Clonal expansion was inferred from samples taken at other timepoints. Every T-LGLL patient had at least one immunodominant TCRbeta clonotype. Treatment regimens differed across patients between samplings. All newly emerging clones after therapy were STAT3 wild type.

TCRdb keeps only in-frame clones here, not all; method: immunoSEQ multiplex PCR. The profile covers tens of thousands of clones, with roughly 88% appearing a single time and roughly 0.39% taken by the ten largest. Turning to this clone: The antigen is undetermined.

Input material: PBMCs. This receptor was identified in a human donor with T large granular lymphocyte leukemia. Some clones in this sample may be carry-over from other donors' samples.

CDR3 coding DNA: TGTGCCAGCAGCCGTACGGGACAGACCGAAAAACTGTTTTTT. Encoded protein: CASSRTGQTEKLFF. This rearrangement joins TRBV6-5 to TRBJ1-4, with TRBD1 matching over 7 bases. This CDR3 has 14 residues. V lost 6 bases to trimming and J lost 8 bases; unmatched junction nucleotides: 9. Germline V gene lookup returns CDR1 MNHEY and CDR2 SVGAGI.